Included here is one T cell receptor (beta chain) sequence, with context. Its antigen is unknown. The data originate from a study of cytomegalovirus exposure and HLA in healthy donors. Study outcomes and limitations: A link between a missense DCLRE1C variant and TCR beta V- and J-gene trimming emerged from a later analysis.

It was with 60 Vbeta and 13 Jbeta primers that the PCR ran. Assay: immunoSEQ multiplex PCR; the TCRdb copy retains only in-frame clones and omits some. The sample table sets out tens of thousands of clones. Germline loops: CDR1 SEHNR, CDR2 FQNEAQ (reference sequence). Trimming removed 0 bases at V and 8 bases at J, with 10 bases between. This CDR3 is built from 14 residues. This clonotype originated in a man aged 45-65 years in good health and CMV-seropositive. Material: PBMCs. J is TRBJ2-2 and V is TRBV7-9, with a weak D call TRBD2 (6 bases). CDR3 region: CASSLALGTGELFF. CDR3 coding DNA: TGTGCCAGCAGCTTAGCTCTGGGGACTGGGGAGCTGTTTTTT.